Sequencing of this T cell receptor (beta chain) was carried out in a study of cytomegalovirus exposure and HLA in healthy donors. Findings and limits, study-wide: Confirmation was obtained in vitro that a few CMV-associated chains are specific for CMV antigens. The tendency of first-cohort TCR clusters to co-occur in the 120 or so validation repertoires was identified by a subsequent analysis. Rarity held for most TCR sequences, but there were some public TCRs that occurred in many donors. Cytomegalovirus-associated status was assigned to more than 150 TCR beta chains.

The data were produced by immunoSEQ multiplex PCR, yet TCRdb's version contains in-frame clones alone and is incomplete. The sample includes some 86,000 clones, approximately 94% of them seen just once. V was shortened by 4 bases and J by 8 bases, with 17 bases between the two germline ends. Germline lookup yields CDR1 GTSNPN and CDR2 SVGIG (reference sequence). The CDR3 extends over 13 amino acids. In the case of this clone: Its antigen remains unknown.

Sequences were obtained from PBMCs. V and J are TRBV30 and TRBJ1-2, with D maybe TRBD1 (6 bases). This receptor was identified in a woman in her thirties in good health and CMV-seronegative. The CDR3 loop reads CAWNRQGSHGYTF. The DNA of the CDR3 is TGTGCCTGGAATAGGCAGGGGTCCCACGGCTACACCTTC. The whole variable domain, remainder taken from reference TRBV30 and TRBJ1-2, is SQTIHQWPATLVQPVGSPLSLECTVEGTSNPNLYWYRQAAGRGLQLLFYSVGIGQISSEVPQNLSASRPQDRQFILSSKKLLLSDSGFYLCAWNRQGSHGYTFGSGTRLTVV.